This note documents a single T cell receptor beta chain sequence. Antigen: not known. This specimen comes from a study of CD8 T cells in Susac syndrome. Turning to the study itself: At the time their blood was drawn, patients with Susac syndrome were either therapy-naive, on corticosteroids (with some of them also receiving intravenous immunoglobulin), or on intravenous immunoglobulin alone. General study points: Expansion of clones was not seen in the CD4+ T cell repertoires of Susac syndrome.

Germline V gives CDR1 LGHDT, CDR2 YNNKEL (reference sequence). The V end lost 0 bases, the J end lost 11 bases, and 11 bases lay between the germline ends. CDR3 size: 13 residues. With random hexamers, about 0.45 to 1 ug RNA was reverse transcribed. Via MiXCR, TCRdb re-called the immunoSEQ multiplex PCR reads, giving one row per CDR3 protein. This repertoire shows about 94,000 distinct CDR3 sequences, 90% to 95% found once; its top ten account for over 0.3%. The recently defined diagnostic criteria for definite or probable disease were met by the Susac syndrome patients. Sequenced material: CD4+ T cells from PBMCs. The rearrangement links TRBV3-1 to TRBJ1-5; the D is unclear. The receptor was isolated from a human donor with Susac syndrome. The CDR3 loop is CASSQEGGKAQHF. The CDR3 coding sequence is TGTGCCAGCAGCCAAGAAGGAGGGAAGGCCCAGCATTTT.